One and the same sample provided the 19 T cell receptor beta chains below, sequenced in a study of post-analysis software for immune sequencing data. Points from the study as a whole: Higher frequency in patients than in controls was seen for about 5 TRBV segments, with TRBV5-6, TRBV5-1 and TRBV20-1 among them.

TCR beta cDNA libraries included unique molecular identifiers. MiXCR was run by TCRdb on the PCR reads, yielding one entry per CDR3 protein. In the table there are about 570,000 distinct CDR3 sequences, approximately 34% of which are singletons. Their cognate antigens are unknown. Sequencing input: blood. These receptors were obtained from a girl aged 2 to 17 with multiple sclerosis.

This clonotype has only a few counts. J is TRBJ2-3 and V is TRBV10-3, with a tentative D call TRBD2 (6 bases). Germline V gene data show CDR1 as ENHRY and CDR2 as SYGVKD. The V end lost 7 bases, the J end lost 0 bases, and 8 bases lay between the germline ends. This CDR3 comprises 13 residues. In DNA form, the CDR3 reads TGTGCCATCAAGGCGGGGAGCACAGATACGCAGTATTTT. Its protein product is CAIKAGSTDTQYF.

The CDR3 here is CASSLARGTGSYTF. The CDR3 DNA reads TGTGCCAGCAGCTTAGCGCGCGGTACAGGAAGCTACACCTTC. The gene calls are TRBV7-9 and TRBJ1-2; weak D call: TRBD1 (5 bases). The CDR3 covers 14 residues. Germline CDR1 and CDR2: SEHNR and FQNEAQ (reference sequence). V lost 0 bases to trimming and J lost 9 bases, with 14 bases between them.

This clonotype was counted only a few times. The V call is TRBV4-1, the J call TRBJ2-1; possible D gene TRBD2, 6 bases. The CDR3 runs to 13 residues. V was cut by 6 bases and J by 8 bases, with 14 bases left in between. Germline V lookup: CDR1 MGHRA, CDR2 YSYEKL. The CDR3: CASRDSWGDEQFF. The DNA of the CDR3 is TGCGCCAGCAGAGACTCATGGGGGGATGAGCAGTTCTTC.

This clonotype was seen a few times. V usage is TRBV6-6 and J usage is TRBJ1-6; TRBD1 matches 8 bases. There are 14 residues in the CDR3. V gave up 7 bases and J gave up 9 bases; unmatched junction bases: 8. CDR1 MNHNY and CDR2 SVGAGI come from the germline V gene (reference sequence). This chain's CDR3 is CASTVDRVSSPLHF. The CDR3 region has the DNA TGTGCCAGCACCGTGGACAGGGTTAGTTCACCCCTCCACTTT.

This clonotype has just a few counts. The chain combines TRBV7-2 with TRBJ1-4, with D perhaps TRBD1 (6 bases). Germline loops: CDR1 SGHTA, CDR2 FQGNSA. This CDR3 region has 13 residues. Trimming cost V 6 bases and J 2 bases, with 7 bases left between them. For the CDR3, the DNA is TGTGCCAGCAGTGGACAGACTAATGAAAAACTGTTTTTT. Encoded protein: CASSGQTNEKLFF.

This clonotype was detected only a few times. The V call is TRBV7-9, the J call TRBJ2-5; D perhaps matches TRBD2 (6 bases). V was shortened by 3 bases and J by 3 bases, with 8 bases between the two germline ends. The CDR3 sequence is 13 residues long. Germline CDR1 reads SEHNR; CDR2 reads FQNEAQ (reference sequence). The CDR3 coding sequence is TGTGCCAGCAGCTTTCCGGGGGAAGAGACCCAGTACTTC. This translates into CASSFPGEETQYF.

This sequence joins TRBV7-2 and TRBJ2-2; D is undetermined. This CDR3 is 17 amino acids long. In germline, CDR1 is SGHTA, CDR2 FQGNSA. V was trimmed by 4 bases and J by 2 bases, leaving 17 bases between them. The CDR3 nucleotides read TGTGCCAGCAGCTCTTATAGACTCGCGCGAAACACCGGGGAGCTGTTTTTT. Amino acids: CASSSYRLARNTGELFF.

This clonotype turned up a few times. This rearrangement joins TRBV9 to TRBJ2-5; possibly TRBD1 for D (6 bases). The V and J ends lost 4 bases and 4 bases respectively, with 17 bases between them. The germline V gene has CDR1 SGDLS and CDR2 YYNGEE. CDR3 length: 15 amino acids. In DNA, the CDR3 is TGTGCCAGCAGCCTCTATGTGGACAGCGGAGAGACCCAGTACTTC. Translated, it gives CASSLYVDSGETQYF.

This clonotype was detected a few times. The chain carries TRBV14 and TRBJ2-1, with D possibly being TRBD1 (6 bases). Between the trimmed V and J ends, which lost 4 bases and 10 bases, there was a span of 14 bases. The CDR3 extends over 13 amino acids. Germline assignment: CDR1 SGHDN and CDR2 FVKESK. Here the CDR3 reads CASSRNRAGEQFF. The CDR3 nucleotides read TGTGCCAGCAGCCGAAACAGGGCTGGCGAGCAGTTCTTC.

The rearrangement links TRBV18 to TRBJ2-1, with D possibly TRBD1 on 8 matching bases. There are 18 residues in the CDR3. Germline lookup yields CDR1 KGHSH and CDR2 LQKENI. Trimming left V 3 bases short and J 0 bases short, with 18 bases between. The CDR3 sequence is CASSPLDTGGDSYNEQFF. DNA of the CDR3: TGTGCCAGCTCACCTCTGGATACAGGGGGGGACTCCTACAATGAGCAGTTCTTC.

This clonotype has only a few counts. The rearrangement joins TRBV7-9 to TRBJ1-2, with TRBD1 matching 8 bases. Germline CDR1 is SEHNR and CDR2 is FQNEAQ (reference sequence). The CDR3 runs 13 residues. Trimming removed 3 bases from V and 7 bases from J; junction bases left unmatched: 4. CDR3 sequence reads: CASSFDRGTGYTF. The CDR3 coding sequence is TGTGCCAGCAGCTTCGACAGGGGCACTGGCTACACCTTC.

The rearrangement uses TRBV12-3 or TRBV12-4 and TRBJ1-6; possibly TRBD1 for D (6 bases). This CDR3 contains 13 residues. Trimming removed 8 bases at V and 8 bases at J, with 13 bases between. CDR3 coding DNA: TGTGCCAGCGGGGGGGCGCCTCATTCACCCCTCCACTTT. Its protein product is CASGGAPHSPLHF.

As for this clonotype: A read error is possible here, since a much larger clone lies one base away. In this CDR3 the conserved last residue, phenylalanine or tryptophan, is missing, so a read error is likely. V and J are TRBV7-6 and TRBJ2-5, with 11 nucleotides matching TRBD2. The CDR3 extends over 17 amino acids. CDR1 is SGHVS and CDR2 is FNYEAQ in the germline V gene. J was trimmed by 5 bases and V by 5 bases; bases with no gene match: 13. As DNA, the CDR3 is TGTGCCAGCAGCGCCCAAAGACTAGCGGGGACTGAGGAGACCCAGTACTGC. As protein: CASSAQRLAGTEETQYC.

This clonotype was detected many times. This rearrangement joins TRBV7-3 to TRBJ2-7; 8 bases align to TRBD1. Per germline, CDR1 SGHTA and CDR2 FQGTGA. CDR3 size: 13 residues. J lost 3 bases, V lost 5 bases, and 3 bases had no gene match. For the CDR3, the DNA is TGTGCCAGCAGCGCAGGGGGCAGCTACGAGCAGTACTTC. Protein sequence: CASSAGGSYEQYF.

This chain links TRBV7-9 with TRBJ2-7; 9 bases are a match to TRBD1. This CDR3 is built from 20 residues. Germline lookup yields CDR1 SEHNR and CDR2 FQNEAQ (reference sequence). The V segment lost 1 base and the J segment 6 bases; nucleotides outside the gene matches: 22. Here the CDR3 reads CASSLVNRWTGASNPSEQYF. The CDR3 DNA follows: TGTGCCAGCAGCTTAGTGAATAGGTGGACAGGGGCGTCAAACCCTTCCGAGCAGTACTTC. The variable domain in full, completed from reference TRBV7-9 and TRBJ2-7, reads DTGVSQNPRHKITKRGQNVTFRCDPISEHNRLYWYRQTLGQGPEFLTYFQNEAQLEKSRLLSDRFSAERPKGSFSTLEIQRTEQGDSAMYLCASSLVNRWTGASNPSEQYFGPGTRLTVT.

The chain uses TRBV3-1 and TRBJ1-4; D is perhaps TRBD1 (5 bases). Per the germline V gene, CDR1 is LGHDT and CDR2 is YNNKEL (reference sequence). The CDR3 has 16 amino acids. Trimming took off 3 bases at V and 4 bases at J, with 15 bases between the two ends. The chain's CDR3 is CASSQVIGTFNEKLFF. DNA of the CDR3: TGTGCCAGCAGCCAGGTGATTGGGACCTTTAATGAAAAACTGTTTTTT.

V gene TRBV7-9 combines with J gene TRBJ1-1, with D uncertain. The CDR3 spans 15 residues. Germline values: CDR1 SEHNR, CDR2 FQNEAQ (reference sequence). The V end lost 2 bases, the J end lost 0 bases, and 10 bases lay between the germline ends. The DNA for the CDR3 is TGTGCCAGCAGCTTAATGGGAGGGATGAACACTGAAGCTTTCTTT. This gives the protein CASSLMGGMNTEAFF.

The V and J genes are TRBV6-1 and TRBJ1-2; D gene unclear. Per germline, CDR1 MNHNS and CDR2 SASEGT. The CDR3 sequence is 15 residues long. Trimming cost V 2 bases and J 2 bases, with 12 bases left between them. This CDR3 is CASSEFVTPNYGYTF. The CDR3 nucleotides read TGTGCCAGCAGTGAATTTGTCACCCCGAACTATGGCTACACCTTC.

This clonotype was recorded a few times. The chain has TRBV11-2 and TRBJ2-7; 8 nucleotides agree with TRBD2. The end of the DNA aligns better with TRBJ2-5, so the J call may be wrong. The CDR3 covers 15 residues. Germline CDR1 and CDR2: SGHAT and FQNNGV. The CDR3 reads CASSLNSGAVETQYF. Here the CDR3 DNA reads TGTGCCAGCAGCTTAAATAGCGGGGCCGTGGAGACCCAGTACTTC.